This TCR beta chain was captured by sequencing in a study of read filtering for tumor transcriptome and immune sequencing. Study-level information: Mean patient age was around 66 years, range roughly 40 to 80; some 17 male, 14 to 15 female. By R-ISS, stages I, II and III held 8, 16 and 7 patients.

Molecular barcoded adaptors covering alpha/delta and beta/gamma chains were used on roughly 370 ng RNA. TCRdb reprocessed the reads with MiXCR, giving one entry per CDR3 protein. The repertoire includes under 150,000 distinct CDR3 sequences, 13% of them detected once, and 8.4% sits in the top ten. Broader study findings: Roughly four fifths of IR-seq clonotypes had one read, totaling approximately 3.5% of reads; RNA-seq: approximately 75% and 45%.

There are many counts of this clonotype. Its specificity is not known. Trimming took 5 bases from V and 6 from J, leaving 13 bases between them. The CDR3 extends over 14 amino acids. Germline CDR1 is SGHTA and CDR2 is FQGTGA. The receptor was derived from a donor at least 40 years old with multiple myeloma. The chain uses TRBV7-3 and TRBJ2-2, with unresolved D. Sequenced input: a population of CD138-negative cells sorted from bone marrow. CDR3 sequence reads: CASSHYTTPGELFF. The CDR3 DNA follows: TGTGCCAGCAGCCACTATACTACGCCCGGGGAGCTGTTTTTT.